Below are 11 T cell receptor beta chains sequenced from a single sample in a study of OX40 agonist ivuxolimab in advanced cancers. Data came from immunoSEQ multiplex PCR; TCRdb stores just in-frame clones and leaves some out. The table includes around 95,000 clones, 90% to 95% detected once. The specimen was CD4+ or CD8+ T cells sorted from blood, collected in a trial of the OX40 agonist ivuxolimab. These receptors all come from an adult with an advanced solid tumor such as melanoma, head and neck, liver or kidney cancer.

The genes are TRBV28 and TRBJ2-3, with 13 bases fitting TRBD2. The CDR3 is made up of 19 amino acids. Germline V gene sequence: CDR1 MDHEN, CDR2 SYDVKM. The ends lost 3 bases at V and 2 bases at J; junction bases unmatched: 11. This chain's CDR3 is CASSFVLSTSGGATDTQYF. The CDR3 region has the DNA TGTGCCAGCAGTTTTGTTCTTTCTACTAGCGGGGGGGCCACAGATACGCAGTATTTT.

CDR3 sequence (DNA): TGTGCCAGCAGTCCGTCCCGGGACAGTAACTATGGCTACACCTTC. This encodes CASSPSRDSNYGYTF. The chain combines TRBV2 with TRBJ1-2; 7 bases match TRBD1. CDR3 size: 15 residues. Germline values: CDR1 SNHLY, CDR2 FYNNEI. V dropped 5 bases and J dropped 1; count of bases not matched to a gene: 7. The variable domain in full, completed from reference TRBV2 and TRBJ1-2, reads EPEVTQTPSHQVTQMGQEVILRCVPISNHLYFYWYRQILGQKVEFLVSFYNNEISEKSEIFDDQFSVERPDGSNFTLKIRSTKLEDSAMYFCASSPSRDSNYGYTFGSGTRLTVV.

V is TRBV9 and J is TRBJ2-5; tentative D call: TRBD1 (5 bases). CDR3 length equals 15 residues. V dropped 4 bases and J dropped 1 base, with 14 bases sitting between them. In germline, CDR1 is SGDLS, CDR2 YYNGEE. The DNA for the CDR3 is TGTGCCAGCAGCCCGCAACCGACAGCCCAAGAGACCCAGTACTTC. Translating it yields CASSPQPTAQETQYF.

This rearrangement joins TRBV6-1 to TRBJ1-5; D unclear. CDR1 and CDR2 (germline): MNHNS, SASEGT. This CDR3 has 13 residues. Trimming removed 6 bases from V and 4 bases from J, with 10 bases in between. The CDR3 here is CASRVSENQPQHF. The CDR3 DNA reads as TGTGCCAGCAGGGTCAGTGAAAATCAGCCCCAGCATTTT.

The chain employs TRBV11-3 and TRBJ1-1, with no clear D. The germline V and J ends were trimmed by 0 bases and 3 bases, with 11 bases remaining between them. Germline assignment: CDR1 SGHNT and CDR2 YENEEA. The CDR3 covers 15 residues. Here the CDR3 reads CASSLDQNADTEAFF. The CDR3 DNA is TGTGCCAGCAGCTTAGATCAGAACGCTGACACTGAAGCTTTCTTT.

This chain connects TRBV30 to TRBJ1-4; a possible D gene is TRBD1 (5 bases). Germline V gene data show CDR1 as GTSNPN and CDR2 as SVGIG (reference sequence). The V gene lost 3 bases and the J gene lost 7 bases, with 6 bases spanning the gap. The CDR3 has 11 residues. For the CDR3, the DNA is TGTGCCTGGAGGGGGGTTGAAAAACTGTTTTTT. Translated: CAWRGVEKLFF.

The rearrangement joins TRBV19 to TRBJ2-3, with D unclear. V shed 3 bases and J shed 0 bases, with 13 bases lying between them. The CDR3 spans 16 residues. Germline V lookup: CDR1 LNHDA, CDR2 SQIVND (reference sequence). The CDR3 DNA follows: TGTGCCAGTAGTATCATTCCTAGTCCTAGCACAGATACGCAGTATTTT. Protein product: CASSIIPSPSTDTQYF.

This rearrangement joins TRBV6-6 to TRBJ1-5; 7 bases line up with TRBD1. The CDR3 length is 13 residues. Germline CDR1 is MNHNY and CDR2 is SVGAGI (reference sequence). V gave up 6 bases and J gave up 4 bases; unmatched junction bases: 3. The CDR3 is CASSAQGNQPQHF. The CDR3, as DNA: TGTGCCAGCAGCGCACAGGGGAATCAGCCCCAGCATTTT.

This rearrangement joins TRBV4-3 to TRBJ2-1; 14 nucleotides agree with TRBD2. J lost 9 bases, V lost 5 bases, and 9 bases had no gene match. CDR1 is LGHNA and CDR2 is YSLEER in the germline V gene. The length of the CDR3 is 16 residues. The CDR3 region is CASSRLAGGDRGEQFF. In DNA form, the CDR3 reads TGCGCCAGCAGCAGACTAGCGGGAGGGGATCGAGGTGAGCAGTTCTTC.

The rearrangement joins TRBV7-2 to TRBJ2-1; 8 bases agree with TRBD2. The V gene's germline CDR1 is SGHTA and CDR2 FQGNSA. Germline trimming cut 5 bases from V and 4 bases from J; bases unmatched to any gene: 1. The CDR3 is made up of 13 amino acids. The chain's CDR3 is CASSRGGYNEQFF. In DNA, the CDR3 is TGTGCCAGCAGCCGGGGGGGTTACAATGAGCAGTTCTTC.

This clone occurred once. DNA for the CDR3: TGTGCCAGCAGCTCCCTCGGGTTAGAGTACAATCAGCCCCAGCATTTT. Residues: CASSSLGLEYNQPQHF. V usage is TRBV27 and J usage is TRBJ1-5; D call uncertain. Trimming removed 6 bases from V and 3 bases from J, with 18 bases in between. Germline V lookup: CDR1 MNHEY, CDR2 SMNVEV (reference sequence). The CDR3 spans 16 residues.